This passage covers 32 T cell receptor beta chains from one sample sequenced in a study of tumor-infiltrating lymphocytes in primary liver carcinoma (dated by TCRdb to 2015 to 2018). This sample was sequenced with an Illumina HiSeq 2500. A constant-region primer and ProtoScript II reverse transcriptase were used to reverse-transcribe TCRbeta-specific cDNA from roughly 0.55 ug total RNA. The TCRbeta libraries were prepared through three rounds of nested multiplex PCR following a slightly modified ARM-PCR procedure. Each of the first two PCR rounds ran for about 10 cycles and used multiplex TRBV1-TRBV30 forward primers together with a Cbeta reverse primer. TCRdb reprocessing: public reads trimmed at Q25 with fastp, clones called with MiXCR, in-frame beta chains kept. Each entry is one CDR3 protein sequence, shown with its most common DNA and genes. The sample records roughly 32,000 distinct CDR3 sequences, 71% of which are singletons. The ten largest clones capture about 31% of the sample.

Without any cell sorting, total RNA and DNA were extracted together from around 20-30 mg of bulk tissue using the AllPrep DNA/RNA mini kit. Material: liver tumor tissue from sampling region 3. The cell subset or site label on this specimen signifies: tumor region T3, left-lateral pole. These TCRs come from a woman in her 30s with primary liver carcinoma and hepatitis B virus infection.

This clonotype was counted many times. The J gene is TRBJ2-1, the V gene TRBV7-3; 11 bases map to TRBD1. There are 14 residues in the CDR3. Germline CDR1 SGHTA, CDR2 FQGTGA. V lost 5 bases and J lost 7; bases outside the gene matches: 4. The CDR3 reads CASSPWDRGNEQFF. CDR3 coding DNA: TGTGCCAGCAGCCCGTGGGACAGGGGGAATGAGCAGTTCTTC.

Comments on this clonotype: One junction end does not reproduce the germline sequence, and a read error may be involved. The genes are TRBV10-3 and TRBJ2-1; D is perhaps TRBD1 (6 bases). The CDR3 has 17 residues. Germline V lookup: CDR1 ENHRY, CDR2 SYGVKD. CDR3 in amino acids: CAISESQATRGYNEQFF. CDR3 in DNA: TGTGCTATCAGTGAATCCCAAGCGACCAGGGGCTACAATGAGCAGTTCTTC.

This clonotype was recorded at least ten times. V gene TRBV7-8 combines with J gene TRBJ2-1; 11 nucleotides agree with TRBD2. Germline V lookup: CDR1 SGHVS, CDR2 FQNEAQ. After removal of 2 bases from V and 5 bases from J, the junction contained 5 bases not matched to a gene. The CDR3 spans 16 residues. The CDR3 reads CASSLIPGLADNEQFF. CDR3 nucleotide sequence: TGTGCCAGCAGCTTAATCCCGGGACTAGCGGACAATGAGCAGTTCTTC.

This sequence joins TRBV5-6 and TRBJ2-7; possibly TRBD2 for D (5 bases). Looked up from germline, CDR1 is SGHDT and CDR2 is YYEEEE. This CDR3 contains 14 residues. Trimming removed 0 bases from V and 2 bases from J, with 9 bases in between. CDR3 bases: TGTGCCAGCAGCTTGGAGCTAGCTCCCTACGAGCAGTACTTC. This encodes CASSLELAPYEQYF. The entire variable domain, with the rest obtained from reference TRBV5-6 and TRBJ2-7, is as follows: DAGVTQSPTHLIKTRGQQVTLRCSPKSGHDTVSWYQQALGQGPQFIFQYYEEEERQRGNFPDRFSGHQFPNYSSELNVNALLLGDSALYLCASSLELAPYEQYFGPGTRLTVT.

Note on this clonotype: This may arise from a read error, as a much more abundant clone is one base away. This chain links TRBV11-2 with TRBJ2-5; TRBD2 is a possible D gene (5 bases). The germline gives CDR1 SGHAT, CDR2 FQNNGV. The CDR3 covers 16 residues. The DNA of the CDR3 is TGTGCCAGCGGCTTAGGATTTTCACCCAGCGGAGAGACCCAGTACTTC. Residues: CASGLGFSPSGETQYF.

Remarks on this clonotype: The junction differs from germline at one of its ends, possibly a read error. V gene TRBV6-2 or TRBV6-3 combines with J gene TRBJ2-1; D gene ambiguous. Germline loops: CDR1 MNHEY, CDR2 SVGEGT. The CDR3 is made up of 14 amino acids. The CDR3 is CASRPDPSFNGQFF. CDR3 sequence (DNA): TGTGCCAGCAGGCCGGACCCCTCCTTCAATGGGCAGTTCTTC.

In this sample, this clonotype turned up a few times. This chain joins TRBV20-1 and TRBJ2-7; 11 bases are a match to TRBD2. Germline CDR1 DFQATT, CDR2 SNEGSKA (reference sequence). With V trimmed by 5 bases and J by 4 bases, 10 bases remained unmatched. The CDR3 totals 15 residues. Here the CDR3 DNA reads TGCAGTGCTCCTTCCCGAACTAGCGGGAGTTACGAGCAGTACTTC. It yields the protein CSAPSRTSGSYEQYF.

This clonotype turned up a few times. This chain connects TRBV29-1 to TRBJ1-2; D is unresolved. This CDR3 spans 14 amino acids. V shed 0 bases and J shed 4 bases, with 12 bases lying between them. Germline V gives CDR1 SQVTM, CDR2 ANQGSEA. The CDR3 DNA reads TGCAGCGTTGAAGATAGAAGCAGATCCTATGGCTACACCTTC. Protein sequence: CSVEDRSRSYGYTF.

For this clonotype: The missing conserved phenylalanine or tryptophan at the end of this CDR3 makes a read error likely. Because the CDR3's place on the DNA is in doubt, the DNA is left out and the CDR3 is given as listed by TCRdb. CDR3: CSALRDYYEQFY. The J gene is TRBJ2-1, the V gene TRBV29-1. Germline CDR1 SQVTM, CDR2 ANQGSEA. The CDR3 region is 12 residues in length, termini included.

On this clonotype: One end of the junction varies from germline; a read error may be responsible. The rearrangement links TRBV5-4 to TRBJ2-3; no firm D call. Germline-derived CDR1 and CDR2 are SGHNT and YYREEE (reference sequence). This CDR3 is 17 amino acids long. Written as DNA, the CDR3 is TGTGCCAGCAGCGTAGACGGATACCCTCCATCCACAGATACGCAGTACTTT. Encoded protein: CASSVDGYPPSTDTQYF.

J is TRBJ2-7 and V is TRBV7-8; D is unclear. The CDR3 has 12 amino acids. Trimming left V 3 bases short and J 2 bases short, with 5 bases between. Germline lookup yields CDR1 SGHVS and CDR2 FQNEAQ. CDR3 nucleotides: TGTGCCAGCAGCTTGATGGCCTACGAGCAGTACTTC. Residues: CASSLMAYEQYF.

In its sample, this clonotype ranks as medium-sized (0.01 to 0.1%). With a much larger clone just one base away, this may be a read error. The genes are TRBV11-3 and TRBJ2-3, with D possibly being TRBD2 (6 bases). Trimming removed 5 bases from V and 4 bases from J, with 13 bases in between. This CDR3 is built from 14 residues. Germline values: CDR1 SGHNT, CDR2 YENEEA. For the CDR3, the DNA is TGTGCCAGCAGCATTAGCGGCCTCGCAGATACGCAGTATTTT. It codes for CASSISGLADTQYF.

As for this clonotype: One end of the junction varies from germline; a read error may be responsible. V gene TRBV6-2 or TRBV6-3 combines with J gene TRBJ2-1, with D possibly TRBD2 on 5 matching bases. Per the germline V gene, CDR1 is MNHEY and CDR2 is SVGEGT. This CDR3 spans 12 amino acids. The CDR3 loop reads CANGLPPRERFF. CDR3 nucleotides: TGTGCCAACGGACTGCCTCCGAGAGAGCGGTTCTTC.

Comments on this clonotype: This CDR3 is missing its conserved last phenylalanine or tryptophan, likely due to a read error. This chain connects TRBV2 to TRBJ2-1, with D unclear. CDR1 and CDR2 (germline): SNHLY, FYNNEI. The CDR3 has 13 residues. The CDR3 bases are TGTGTCGGTCTAGTCAGCTCCTATAATGAGCAGTTCTAC. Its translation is CVGLVSSYNEQFY.

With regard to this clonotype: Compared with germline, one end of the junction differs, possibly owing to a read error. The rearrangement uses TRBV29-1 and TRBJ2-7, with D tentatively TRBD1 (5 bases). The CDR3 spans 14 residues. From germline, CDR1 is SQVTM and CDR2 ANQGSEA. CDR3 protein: CIVITGGSPYVQYF. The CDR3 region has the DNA TGCATCGTTATAACAGGCGGCAGCCCCTACGTGCAGTACTTC.

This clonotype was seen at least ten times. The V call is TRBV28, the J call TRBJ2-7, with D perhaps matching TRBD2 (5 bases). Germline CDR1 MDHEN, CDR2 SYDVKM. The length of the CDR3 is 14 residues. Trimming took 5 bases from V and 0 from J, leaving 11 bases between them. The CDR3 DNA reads TGTGCCAGCAGTGCGGGCCAAAGCTCCTACGAGCAGTACTTC. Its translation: CASSAGQSSYEQYF.

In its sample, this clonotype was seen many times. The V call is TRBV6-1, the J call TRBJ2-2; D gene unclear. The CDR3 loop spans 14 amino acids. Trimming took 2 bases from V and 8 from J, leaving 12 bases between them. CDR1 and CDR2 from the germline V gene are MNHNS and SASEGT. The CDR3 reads CASSELFLRGELFF. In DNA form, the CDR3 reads TGTGCCAGCAGTGAACTGTTCTTGAGGGGGGAGCTGTTTTTT.

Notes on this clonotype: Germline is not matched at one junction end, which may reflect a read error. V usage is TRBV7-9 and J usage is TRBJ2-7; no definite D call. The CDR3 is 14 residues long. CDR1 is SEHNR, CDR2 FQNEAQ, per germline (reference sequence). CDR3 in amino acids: CASSLKGFGYDQCF. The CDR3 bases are TGTGCCAGCAGCTTAAAAGGTTTCGGCTACGATCAGTGCTTC.

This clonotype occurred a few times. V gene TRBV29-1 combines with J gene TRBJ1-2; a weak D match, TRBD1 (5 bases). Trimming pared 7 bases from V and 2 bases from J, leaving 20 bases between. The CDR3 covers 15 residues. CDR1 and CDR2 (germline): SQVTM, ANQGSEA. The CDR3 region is CSAWDSGQSNYGYTF. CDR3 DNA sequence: TGCAGCGCGTGGGACTCGGGGCAGTCAAACTATGGCTACACCTTC.

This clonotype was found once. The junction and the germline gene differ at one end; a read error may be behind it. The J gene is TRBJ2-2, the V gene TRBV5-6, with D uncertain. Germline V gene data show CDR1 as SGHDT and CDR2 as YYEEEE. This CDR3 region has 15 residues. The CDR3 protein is CASSLAPGVTGELFF. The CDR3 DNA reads TGTGCCAGTAGCTTGGCACCAGGTGTCACCGGAGAGCTGTTTTTT.

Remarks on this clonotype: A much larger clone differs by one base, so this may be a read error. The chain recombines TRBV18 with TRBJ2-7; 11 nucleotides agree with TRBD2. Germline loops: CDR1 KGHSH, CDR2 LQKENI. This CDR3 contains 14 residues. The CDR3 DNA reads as TGTGCCAGCTCGGAGGTAGCGGGAGGGTACGACCAGTACTTC. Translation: CASSEVAGGYDQYF.

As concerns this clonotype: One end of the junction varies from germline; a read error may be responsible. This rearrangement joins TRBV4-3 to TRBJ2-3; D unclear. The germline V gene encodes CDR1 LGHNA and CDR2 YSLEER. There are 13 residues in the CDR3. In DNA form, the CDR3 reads TGCGCCAGGAGCCAAGAGCGTACAGATACGCAGTATTTT. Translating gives CARSQERTDTQYF.

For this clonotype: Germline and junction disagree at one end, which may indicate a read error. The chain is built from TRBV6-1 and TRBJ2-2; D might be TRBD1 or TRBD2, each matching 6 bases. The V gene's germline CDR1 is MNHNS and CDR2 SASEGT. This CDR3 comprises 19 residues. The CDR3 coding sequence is TGTGCCAGCAATGAAACACTTCACGGGGGCGCCGCGAACACCGGGGAGCTGTTTTTT. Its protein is CASNETLHGGAANTGELFF.

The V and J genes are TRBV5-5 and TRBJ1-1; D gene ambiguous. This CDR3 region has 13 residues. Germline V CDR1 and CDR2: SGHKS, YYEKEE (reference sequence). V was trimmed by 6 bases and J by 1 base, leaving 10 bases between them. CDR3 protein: CASILYSNTEAFF. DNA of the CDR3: TGTGCCAGCATCTTATATTCGAACACTGAAGCTTTCTTT.

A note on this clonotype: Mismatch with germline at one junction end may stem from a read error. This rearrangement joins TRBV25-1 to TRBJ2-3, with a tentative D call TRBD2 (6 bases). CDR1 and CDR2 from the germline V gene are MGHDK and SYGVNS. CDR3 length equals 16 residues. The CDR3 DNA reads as TGTGGCAGCAGTGCCCAGGAACGGAGGGGTGGAGTTGCGCAGTATTTT. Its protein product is CGSSAQERRGGVAQYF. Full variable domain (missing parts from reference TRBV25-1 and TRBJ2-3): EADIYQTPRYLVIGTGKKITLECSQTMGHDKMYWYQQDPGMELHLIHYSYGVNSTEKGDLSSESTVSRIRTEHFPLTLESARPSHTSQYLCGSSAQERRGGVAQYFGPGTRLTVL.

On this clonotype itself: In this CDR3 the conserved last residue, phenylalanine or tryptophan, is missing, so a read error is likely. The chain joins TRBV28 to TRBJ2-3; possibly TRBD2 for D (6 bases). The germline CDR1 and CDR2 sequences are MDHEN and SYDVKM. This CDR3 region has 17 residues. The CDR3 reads CVSRGRYGTPEADTQYL. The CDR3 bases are TGTGTCAGCAGAGGACGGTACGGGACTCCCGAGGCAGATACGCAGTATTTA.

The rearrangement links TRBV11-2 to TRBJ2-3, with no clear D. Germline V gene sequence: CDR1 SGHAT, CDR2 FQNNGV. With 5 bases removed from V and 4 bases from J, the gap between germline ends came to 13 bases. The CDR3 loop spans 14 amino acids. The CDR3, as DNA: TGTGCCAGCAGCCCCGGACCACCCTCAGATACGCAGTATTTT. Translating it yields CASSPGPPSDTQYF. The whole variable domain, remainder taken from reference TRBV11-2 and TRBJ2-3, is EAGVAQSPRYKIIEKRQSVAFWCNPISGHATLYWYQQILGQGPKLLIQFQNNGVVDDSQLPKDRFSAERLKGVDSTLKIQPAKLEDSAVYLCASSPGPPSDTQYFGPGTRLTVL.

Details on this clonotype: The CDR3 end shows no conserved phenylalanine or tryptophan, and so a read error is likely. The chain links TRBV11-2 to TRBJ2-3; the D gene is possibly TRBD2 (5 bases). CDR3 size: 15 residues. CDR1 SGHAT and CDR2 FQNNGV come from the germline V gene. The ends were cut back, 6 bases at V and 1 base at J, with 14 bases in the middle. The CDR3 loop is CASRLEVGGTDTQYS. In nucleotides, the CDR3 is TGTGCCAGCAGACTAGAGGTGGGAGGCACAGATACGCAGTATTCT.

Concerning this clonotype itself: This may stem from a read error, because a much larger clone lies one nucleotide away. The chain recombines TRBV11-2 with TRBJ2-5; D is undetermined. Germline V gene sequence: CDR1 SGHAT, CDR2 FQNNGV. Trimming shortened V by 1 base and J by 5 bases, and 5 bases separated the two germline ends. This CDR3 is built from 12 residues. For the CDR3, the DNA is TGTGCCAGCAGCTTAGGGCGTGAGACCCAGTACTTC. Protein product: CASSLGRETQYF.

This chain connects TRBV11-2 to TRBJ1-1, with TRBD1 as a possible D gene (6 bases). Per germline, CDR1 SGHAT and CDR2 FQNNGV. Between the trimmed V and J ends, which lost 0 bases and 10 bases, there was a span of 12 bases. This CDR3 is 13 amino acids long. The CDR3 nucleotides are TGTGCCAGCAGCTTAGAGCAGGGGTGGCGAGCTTTCTTT. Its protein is CASSLEQGWRAFF.

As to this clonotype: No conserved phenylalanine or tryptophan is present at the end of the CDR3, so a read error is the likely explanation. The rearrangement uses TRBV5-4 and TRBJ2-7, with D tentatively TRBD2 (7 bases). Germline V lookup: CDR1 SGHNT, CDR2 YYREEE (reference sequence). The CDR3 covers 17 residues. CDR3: CASSYEGDPIWGGEQYL. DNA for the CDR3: TGTGCCAGTAGCTATGAGGGGGACCCCATTTGGGGGGGCGAGCAGTACCTC.

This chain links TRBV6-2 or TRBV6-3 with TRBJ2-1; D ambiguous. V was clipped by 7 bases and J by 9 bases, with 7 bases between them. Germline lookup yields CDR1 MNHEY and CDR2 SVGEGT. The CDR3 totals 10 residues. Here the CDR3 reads CASKGAEQFF. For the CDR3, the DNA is TGTGCCAGCAAGGGCGCTGAGCAGTTCTTC.